These 8 T cell receptor beta chains originate from one sample sequenced in a study of blood T cell repertoires in COVID-19. Sequencing used immunoSEQ multiplex PCR; TCRdb keeps in-frame clones, though not all of them. The sample records 350,000 to 450,000 clones, 90% to 95% being singletons. The specimen was PBMCs or T cells enriched from blood (not recorded which). Receptor source: a middle-aged woman who had been exposed to COVID-19.

The V and J genes are TRBV18 and TRBJ1-2; the D gene is possibly TRBD1 (5 bases). This CDR3 region has 14 residues. The germline V and J ends were trimmed by 6 bases and 11 bases, with 22 bases remaining between them. Germline-derived CDR1 and CDR2 are KGHSH and LQKENI. CDR3 amino acids: CASSKPPGSGGYTF. In nucleotides, the CDR3 is TGTGCCAGCTCCAAACCCCCCGGATCCGGGGGGTACACCTTC.

The rearrangement uses TRBV27 and TRBJ1-2, with a weak D call TRBD1 (6 bases). The CDR3 extends over 15 amino acids. Trimming stripped 5 bases from V and 2 bases from J, with 15 bases between. Germline V gene lookup returns CDR1 MNHEY and CDR2 SMNVEV (reference sequence). The CDR3 bases are TGTGCCAGCAGTCCGAGGACAGCAACCAACTATGGCTACACCTTC. Translating it yields CASSPRTATNYGYTF.

This chain joins TRBV5-1 and TRBJ2-1, with 10 bases that match TRBD1. Unmatched junction bases numbered 14, after V lost 6 bases and J lost 8 bases. The germline V gene has CDR1 SGHRS and CDR2 YFSETQ. This CDR3 comprises 16 residues. The CDR3 spells CASTSFPGQGNDEQFF. The CDR3 nucleotides read TGCGCCAGCACCTCCTTTCCGGGACAGGGGAACGATGAGCAGTTCTTC.

The gene calls are TRBV5-1 and TRBJ2-2; TRBD2 agrees at 13 bases. CDR1 and CDR2 (germline): SGHRS, YFSETQ. The CDR3 totals 19 residues. V lost 2 bases, J lost 5 bases, and 12 bases stayed unmatched. The CDR3 nucleotides read TGCGCCAGCAGCTTACCCACCGGGACTAGCGGGATTAGGACCGGGGAGCTGTTTTTT. Its protein product is CASSLPTGTSGIRTGELFF.

The V call is TRBV7-9, the J call TRBJ1-2, with D perhaps matching TRBD1 (5 bases). The CDR3 is 14 amino acids. Germline V lookup: CDR1 SEHNR, CDR2 FQNEAQ (reference sequence). The V gene lost 5 bases and the J gene lost 4 bases, with 14 bases spanning the gap. The CDR3 spells CASSPRQGIYGYTF. DNA for the CDR3: TGTGCCAGCAGCCCTCGCCAGGGTATCTATGGCTACACCTTC.

The chain joins TRBV2 to TRBJ2-2, with 9 bases lining up with TRBD2. CDR1 is SNHLY and CDR2 is FYNNEI in the germline V gene. The CDR3 extends over 14 amino acids. After removal of 8 bases from V and 1 base from J, the junction contained 2 bases not matched to a gene. CDR3 in amino acids: CASRAGGNTGELFF. In nucleotides, the CDR3 is TGTGCCAGCCGAGCGGGAGGGAACACCGGGGAGCTGTTTTTT. The whole variable domain, remainder taken from reference TRBV2 and TRBJ2-2, is EPEVTQTPSHQVTQMGQEVILRCVPISNHLYFYWYRQILGQKVEFLVSFYNNEISEKSEIFDDQFSVERPDGSNFTLKIRSTKLEDSAMYFCASRAGGNTGELFFGEGSRLTVL.

The sample holds one count of this clone. V and J are TRBV6-5 and TRBJ2-1; D perhaps matches TRBD2 (6 bases). V was clipped by 6 bases and J by 4 bases, with 16 bases between them. The CDR3 runs 15 residues. Germline CDR1 is MNHEY and CDR2 is SVGAGI. The CDR3 loop is CASSADRDSYNEQFF. CDR3 nucleotides: TGTGCCAGCAGCGCGGACCGGGACTCTTACAATGAGCAGTTCTTC.

This sequence joins TRBV5-4 and TRBJ2-5; tentatively, D is TRBD2 (5 bases). This CDR3 comprises 12 residues. V gave up 4 bases and J gave up 7 bases, with 11 bases separating them. Germline CDR1 reads SGHNT; CDR2 reads YYREEE (reference sequence). The CDR3 nucleotides read TGTGCCAGCAGCCGGCGAGAGGGGACCCAGTACTTC. Its protein is CASSRREGTQYF.